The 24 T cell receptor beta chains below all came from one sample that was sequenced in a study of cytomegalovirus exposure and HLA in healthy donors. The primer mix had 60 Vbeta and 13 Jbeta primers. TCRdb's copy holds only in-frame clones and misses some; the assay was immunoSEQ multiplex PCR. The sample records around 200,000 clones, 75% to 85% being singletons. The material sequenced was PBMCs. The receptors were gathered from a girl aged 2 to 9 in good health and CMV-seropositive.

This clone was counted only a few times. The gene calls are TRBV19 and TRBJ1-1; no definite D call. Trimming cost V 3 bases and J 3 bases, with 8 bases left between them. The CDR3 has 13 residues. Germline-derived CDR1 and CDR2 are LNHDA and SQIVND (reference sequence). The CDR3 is CASSINSYTEAFF. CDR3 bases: TGTGCCAGTAGTATCAACAGCTACACTGAAGCTTTCTTT.

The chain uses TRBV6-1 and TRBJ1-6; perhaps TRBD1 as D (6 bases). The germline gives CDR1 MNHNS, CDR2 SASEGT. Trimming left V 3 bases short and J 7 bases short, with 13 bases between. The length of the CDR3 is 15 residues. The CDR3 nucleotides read TGTGCCAGCAGTGATCGAAGGCAGGGGAATTCACCCCTCCACTTT. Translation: CASSDRRQGNSPLHF.

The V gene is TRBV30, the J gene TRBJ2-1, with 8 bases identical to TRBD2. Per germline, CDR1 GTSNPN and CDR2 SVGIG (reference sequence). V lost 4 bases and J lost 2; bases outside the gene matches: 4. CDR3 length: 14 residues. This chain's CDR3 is CAWTGGKAYNEQFF. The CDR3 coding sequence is TGTGCCTGGACGGGGGGGAAAGCCTACAATGAGCAGTTCTTC.

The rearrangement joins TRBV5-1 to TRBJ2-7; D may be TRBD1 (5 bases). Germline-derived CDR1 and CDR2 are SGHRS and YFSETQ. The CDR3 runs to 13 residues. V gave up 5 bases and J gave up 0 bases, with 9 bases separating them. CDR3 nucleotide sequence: TGCGCCAGCAGACAGGATCGCTCCTACGAGCAGTACTTC. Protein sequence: CASRQDRSYEQYF. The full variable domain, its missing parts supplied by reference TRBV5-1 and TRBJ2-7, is KAGVTQTPRYLIKTRGQQVTLSCSPISGHRSVSWYQQTPGQGLQFLFEYFSETQRNKGNFPGRFSGRQFSNSRSEMNVSTLELGDSALYLCASRQDRSYEQYFGPGTRLTVT.

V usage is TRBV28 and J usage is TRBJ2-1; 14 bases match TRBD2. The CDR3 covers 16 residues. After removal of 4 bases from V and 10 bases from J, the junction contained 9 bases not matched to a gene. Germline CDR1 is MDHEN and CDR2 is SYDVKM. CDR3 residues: CASSSSGTSGSYEQFF. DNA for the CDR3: TGTGCCAGCAGTTCTTCCGGGACTAGCGGGAGTTACGAGCAGTTCTTC.

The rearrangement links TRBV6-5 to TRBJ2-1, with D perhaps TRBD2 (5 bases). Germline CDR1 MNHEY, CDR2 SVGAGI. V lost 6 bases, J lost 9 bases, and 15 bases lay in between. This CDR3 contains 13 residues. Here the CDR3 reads CASSDTSYGEQFF. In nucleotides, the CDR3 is TGTGCCAGCAGCGATACTAGTTACGGTGAGCAGTTCTTC.

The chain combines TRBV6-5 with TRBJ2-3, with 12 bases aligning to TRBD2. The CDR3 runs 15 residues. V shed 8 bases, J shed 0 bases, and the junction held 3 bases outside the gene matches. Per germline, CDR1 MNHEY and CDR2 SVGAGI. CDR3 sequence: CASALAGGSTDTQYF. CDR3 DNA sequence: TGTGCCAGCGCCCTAGCGGGAGGGAGCACAGATACGCAGTATTTT.

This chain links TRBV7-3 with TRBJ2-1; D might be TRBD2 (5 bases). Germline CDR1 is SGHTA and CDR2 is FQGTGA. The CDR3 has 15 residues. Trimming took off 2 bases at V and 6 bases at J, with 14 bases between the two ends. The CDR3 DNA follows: TGTGCCAGCAGCTTACTCCCAAACGGAGGCAATGAGCAGTTCTTC. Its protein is CASSLLPNGGNEQFF.

CDR3 in DNA: TGTGCCAGCAGCGTAGGGGCCCAGACAGGGAACCACGAGCAGTACTTC. Its translation: CASSVGAQTGNHEQYF. This chain joins TRBV9 and TRBJ2-7, with 7 bases fitting TRBD1. The CDR3 contains 16 residues. Trimming removed 0 bases from V and 5 bases from J; junction bases left unmatched: 11. Per germline, CDR1 SGDLS and CDR2 YYNGEE.

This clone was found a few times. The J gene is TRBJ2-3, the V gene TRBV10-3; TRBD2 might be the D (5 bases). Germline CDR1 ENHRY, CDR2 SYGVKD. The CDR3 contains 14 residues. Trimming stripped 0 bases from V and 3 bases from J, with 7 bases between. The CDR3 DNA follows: TGTGCCATCAGTGAGTCGACGGGGACAGATACGCAGTATTTT. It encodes CAISESTGTDTQYF.

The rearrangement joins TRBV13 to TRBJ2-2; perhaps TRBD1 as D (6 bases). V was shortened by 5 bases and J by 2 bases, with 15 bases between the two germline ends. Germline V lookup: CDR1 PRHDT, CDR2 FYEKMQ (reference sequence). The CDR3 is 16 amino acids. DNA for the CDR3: TGTGCCAGCAGCAACCCGGCCAGGGGAAACACCGGGGAGCTGTTTTTT. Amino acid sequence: CASSNPARGNTGELFF.

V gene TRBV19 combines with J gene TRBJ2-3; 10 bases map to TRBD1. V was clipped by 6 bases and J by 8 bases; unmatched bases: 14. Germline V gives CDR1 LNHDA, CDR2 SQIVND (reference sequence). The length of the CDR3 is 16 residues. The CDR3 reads CASSHFRDRGKFTQYF. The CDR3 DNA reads TGTGCCAGTAGCCACTTCCGGGACAGGGGAAAGTTTACGCAGTATTTT.

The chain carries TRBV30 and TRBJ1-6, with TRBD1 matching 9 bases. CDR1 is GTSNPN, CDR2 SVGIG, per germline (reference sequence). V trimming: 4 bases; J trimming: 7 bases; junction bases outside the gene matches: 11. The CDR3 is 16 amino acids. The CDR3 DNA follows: TGTGCCTGGAACCGGGACAGGGTTCCTAGAAATTCACCCCTCCACTTT. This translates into CAWNRDRVPRNSPLHF.

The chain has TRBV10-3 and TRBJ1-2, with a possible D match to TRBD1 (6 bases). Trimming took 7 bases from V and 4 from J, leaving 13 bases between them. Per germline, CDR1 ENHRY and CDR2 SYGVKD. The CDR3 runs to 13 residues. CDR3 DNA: TGTGCCATCACCGCGACAGGAAGCTATGGCTACACCTTC. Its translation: CAITATGSYGYTF.

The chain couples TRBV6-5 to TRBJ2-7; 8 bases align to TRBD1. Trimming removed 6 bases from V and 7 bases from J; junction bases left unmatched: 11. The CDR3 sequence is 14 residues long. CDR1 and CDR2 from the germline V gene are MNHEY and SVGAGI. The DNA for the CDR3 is TGTGCCAGCAGAAGACAGGGGCTTTTGGGGGAGCAGTACTTC. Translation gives CASRRQGLLGEQYF.

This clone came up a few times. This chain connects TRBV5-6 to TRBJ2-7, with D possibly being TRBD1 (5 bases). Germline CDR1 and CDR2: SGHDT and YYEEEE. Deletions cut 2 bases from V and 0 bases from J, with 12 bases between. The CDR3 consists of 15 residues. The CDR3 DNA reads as TGTGCCAGCAGCTTTGACAGACTTTTCTCCTACGAGCAGTACTTC. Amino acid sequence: CASSFDRLFSYEQYF. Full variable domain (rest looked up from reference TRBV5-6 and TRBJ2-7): DAGVTQSPTHLIKTRGQQVTLRCSPKSGHDTVSWYQQALGQGPQFIFQYYEEEERQRGNFPDRFSGHQFPNYSSELNVNALLLGDSALYLCASSFDRLFSYEQYFGPGTRLTVT.

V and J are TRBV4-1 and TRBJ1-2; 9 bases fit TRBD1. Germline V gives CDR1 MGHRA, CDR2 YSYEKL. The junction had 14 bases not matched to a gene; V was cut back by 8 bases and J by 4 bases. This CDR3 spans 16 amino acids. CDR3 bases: TGCGCCAGCTCCCGTCCCGGGACAGGGACACTCTATGGCTACACCTTC. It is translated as CASSRPGTGTLYGYTF.

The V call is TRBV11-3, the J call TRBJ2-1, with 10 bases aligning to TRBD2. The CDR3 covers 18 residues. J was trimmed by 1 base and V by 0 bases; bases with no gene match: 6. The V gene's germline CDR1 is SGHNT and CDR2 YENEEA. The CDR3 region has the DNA TGTGCCAGCAGCTTAGAGGCTTCTAGCGGGAGTTCCTACAATGAGCAGTTCTTC. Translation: CASSLEASSGSSYNEQFF.

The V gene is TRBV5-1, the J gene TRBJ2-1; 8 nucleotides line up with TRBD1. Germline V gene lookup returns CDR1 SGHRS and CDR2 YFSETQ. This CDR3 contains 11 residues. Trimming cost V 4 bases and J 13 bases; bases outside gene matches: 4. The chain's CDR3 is CASSPDRAQFF. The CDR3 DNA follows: TGCGCCAGCAGCCCGGACAGGGCTCAGTTCTTC.

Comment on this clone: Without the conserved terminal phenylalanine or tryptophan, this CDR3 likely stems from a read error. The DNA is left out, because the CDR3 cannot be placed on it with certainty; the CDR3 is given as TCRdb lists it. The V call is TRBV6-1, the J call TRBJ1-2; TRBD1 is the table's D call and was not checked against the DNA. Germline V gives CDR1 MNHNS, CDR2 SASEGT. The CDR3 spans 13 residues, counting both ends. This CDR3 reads CASGVGGDRGRNY.

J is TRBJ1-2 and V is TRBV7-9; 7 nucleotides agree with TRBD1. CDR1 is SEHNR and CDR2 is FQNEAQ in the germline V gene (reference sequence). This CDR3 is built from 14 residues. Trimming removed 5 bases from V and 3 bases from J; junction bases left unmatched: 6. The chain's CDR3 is CASSRRDSDYGYTF. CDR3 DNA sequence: TGTGCCAGCAGCCGAAGGGACAGCGACTATGGCTACACCTTC.

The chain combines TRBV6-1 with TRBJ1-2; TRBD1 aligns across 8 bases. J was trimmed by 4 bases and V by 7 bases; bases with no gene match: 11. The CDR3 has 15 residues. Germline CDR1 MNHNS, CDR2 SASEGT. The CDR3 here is CASNLLLGTGYGYTF. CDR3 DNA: TGTGCCAGCAACCTCCTCCTCGGGACAGGCTATGGCTACACCTTC.

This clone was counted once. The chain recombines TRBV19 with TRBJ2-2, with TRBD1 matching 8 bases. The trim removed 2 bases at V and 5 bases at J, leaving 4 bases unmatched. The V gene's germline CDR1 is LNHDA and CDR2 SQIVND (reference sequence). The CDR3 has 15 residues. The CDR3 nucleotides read TGTGCCAGTAGTATAAGGGACAGGCTTACCGGGGAGCTGTTTTTT. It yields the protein CASSIRDRLTGELFF.

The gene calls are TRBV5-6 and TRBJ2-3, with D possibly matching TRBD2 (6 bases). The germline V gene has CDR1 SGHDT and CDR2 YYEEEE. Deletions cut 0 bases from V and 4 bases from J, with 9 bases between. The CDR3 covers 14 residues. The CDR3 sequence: CASSLGWGADTQYF. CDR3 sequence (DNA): TGTGCCAGCAGCTTGGGGTGGGGGGCAGATACGCAGTATTTT.